The rows below give T cell receptor beta chains drawn from one sample of a study of CD4 T cells in relation to SARS-CoV-2 and coronaviruses. TCRdb keeps only in-frame clones here, not all; method: immunoSEQ multiplex PCR. The data contain 17,000 or so clones, around 74% of them singletons. Antigen specificity for these receptors is unknown. Sample: CD4+ T cells from PBMCs, cultured in vitro. The receptors here all came from a human donor in good health. Each CDR3 is given with its conserved first and last residue. The order of the fields is CDR3 protein, CDR3 DNA, J gene, clone size, CDR3 length, D gene, V gene. The D gene is left open where the match is weak. Not every row has a clone size; where given, it reads once, few, many or a size class.

CDR3: CASSTGGAGGYGYTF
DNA: TGTGCCAGCAGTACCGGAGGGGCAGGGGGCTATGGCTACACCTTC
J: TRBJ1-2
size: -
length: 15
D: TRBD1
V: TRBV28

CDR3: CASRLTGMNTEAFF
DNA: TGTGCCAGCAGGTTGACAGGGATGAACACTGAAGCTTTCTTT
J: TRBJ1-1
size: few
length: 14
D: TRBD1
V: TRBV27

CDR3: CASSFDRTGSSSYEQYF
DNA: TGTGCCAGCAGTTTCGACAGAACAGGGTCTTCCTCCTACGAGCAGTACTTC
J: TRBJ2-7
size: -
length: 17
D: -
V: TRBV27

CDR3: CASSDSRGRLLAFF
DNA: TGCGCCAGCAGTGATAGTCGGGGCCGGCTATTAGCTTTCTTT
J: TRBJ1-1
size: -
length: 14
D: -
V: TRBV10-2

CDR3: CASSQEVSGTYEQYF
DNA: TGCGCCAGCAGCCAAGAGGTTAGCGGGACCTACGAGCAGTACTTC
J: TRBJ2-7
size: -
length: 15
D: TRBD2
V: TRBV4-1

CDR3: CASSLGRMKETQYF
DNA: TGTGCCAGCAGCTTAGGGCGGATGAAAGAGACCCAGTACTTC
J: TRBJ2-5
size: -
length: 14
D: -
V: TRBV11-1

CDR3: CASSFGTKANTGELFF
DNA: TGTGCCAGCAGCTTCGGGACGAAAGCGAACACCGGGGAGCTGTTTTTT
J: TRBJ2-2
size: -
length: 16
D: -
V: TRBV11-2

CDR3: CASSLTRDNYGYTF
DNA: TGTGCCAGCAGTTTAACCCGGGACAACTATGGCTACACCTTC
J: TRBJ1-2
size: -
length: 14
D: -
V: TRBV28

CDR3: CASSYQGGPQHF
DNA: TGTGCCAGCAGTTACCAGGGTGGGCCCCAGCATTTT
J: TRBJ1-5
size: -
length: 12
D: -
V: TRBV6-5

CDR3: CASSSRTSGSPRRTDTQYF
DNA: TGTGCCAGCAGTTCCCGGACTAGCGGGAGTCCTCGACGCACAGATACGCAGTATTTT
J: TRBJ2-3
size: once
length: 19
D: TRBD2
V: TRBV7-9

CDR3: CATLRNFNEQFF
DNA: TGTGCCACTTTGAGGAACTTTAATGAGCAGTTCTTC
J: TRBJ2-1
size: -
length: 12
D: -
V: TRBV28

CDR3: CASRIQGADTEAFF
DNA: TGCGCCAGCAGGATACAGGGGGCGGACACTGAAGCTTTCTTT
J: TRBJ1-1
size: -
length: 14
D: TRBD1
V: TRBV10-2

CDR3: CASSFSGTTDTQYF
DNA: TGCGCCAGCAGCTTTAGCGGGACCACAGATACGCAGTATTTT
J: TRBJ2-3
size: -
length: 14
D: TRBD2
V: TRBV5-1

CDR3: CASSLVNTEAFF
DNA: TGTGCCAGCAGCTTGGTGAACACTGAAGCTTTCTTT
J: TRBJ1-1
size: -
length: 12
D: -
V: TRBV7-3

CDR3: CASSYGQGDQETQYF
DNA: TGTGCCAGCAGTTACGGACAGGGGGACCAAGAGACCCAGTACTTC
J: TRBJ2-5
size: -
length: 15
D: TRBD1
V: TRBV6-2/TRBV6-3

CDR3: CAWSVGTDYGYTF
DNA: TGTGCCTGGAGTGTCGGGACAGACTATGGCTACACCTTC
J: TRBJ1-2
size: few
length: 13
D: TRBD1
V: TRBV30

CDR3: CASSYGFHGTDTQYF
DNA: TGTGCCAGCAGTTACGGCTTCCATGGCACAGATACGCAGTATTTT
J: TRBJ2-3
size: -
length: 15
D: -
V: TRBV6-5

CDR3: CASSDGFDTGVFNYGYTF
DNA: TGTGCCAGCAGTGACGGATTTGACACCGGAGTTTTTAACTATGGCTACACCTTC
J: TRBJ1-2
size: -
length: 18
D: -
V: TRBV6-1

CDR3: CASSLALHDTDTQYF
DNA: TGCGCCAGCAGCTTGGCTCTCCATGACACAGATACGCAGTATTTT
J: TRBJ2-3
size: few
length: 15
D: -
V: TRBV5-1

CDR3: CASSPPLRNTIYF
DNA: TGTGCCAGTAGTCCCCCACTCAGAAACACCATATATTTT
J: TRBJ1-3
size: few
length: 13
D: -
V: TRBV19

CDR3: CSVEVDGANTEAFF
DNA: TGCAGCGTTGAAGTGGACGGAGCAAACACTGAAGCTTTCTTT
J: TRBJ1-1
size: -
length: 14
D: -
V: TRBV29-1

CDR3: CASRRRENTEAFF
DNA: TGTGCCAGCAGGCGCAGGGAGAACACTGAAGCTTTCTTT
J: TRBJ1-1
size: -
length: 13
D: -
V: TRBV11-2

CDR3: CASSPRTQETQYF
DNA: TGTGCCAGCAGCCCGCGGACACAAGAGACCCAGTACTTC
J: TRBJ2-5
size: -
length: 13
D: -
V: TRBV6-5

CDR3: CATSDLAGDTGELFF
DNA: TGTGCCACCAGTGATTTAGCGGGAGACACCGGGGAGCTGTTTTTT
J: TRBJ2-2
size: few
length: 15
D: TRBD2
V: TRBV24-1

CDR3: CASSQNYEQYF
DNA: TGTGCCAGCAGCCAAAACTACGAGCAGTACTTC
J: TRBJ2-7
size: -
length: 11
D: -
V: TRBV3-1/TRBV3-2

CDR3: CSASGLASKSYEQYF
DNA: TGCAGTGCTAGTGGGCTAGCCAGCAAGTCGTACGAGCAGTACTTC
J: TRBJ2-7
size: -
length: 15
D: -
V: TRBV20-1

CDR3: CASRTGREYDHEQFF
DNA: TGTGCCAGCAGGACGGGCCGGGAGTATGACCATGAGCAGTTCTTC
J: TRBJ2-1
size: -
length: 15
D: -
V: TRBV6-6

CDR3: CASSVVAGNTQYF
DNA: TGTGCCAGCAGTGTGGTTGCGGGGAATACGCAGTATTTT
J: TRBJ2-3
size: -
length: 13
D: -
V: TRBV27

CDR3: CASSFGPRSRYF
DNA: TGTGCCAGCAGTTTCGGCCCCCGTTCTCGGTACTTC
J: TRBJ2-4
size: -
length: 12
D: -
V: TRBV12-3/TRBV12-4

CDR3: CASSSGQGPYSNEQFF
DNA: TGTGCCAGCAGCTCCGGACAGGGGCCATACAGCAATGAGCAGTTCTTC
J: TRBJ2-1
size: -
length: 16
D: TRBD1
V: TRBV7-3

CDR3: CAIGGSQAGANVLTF
DNA: TGTGCCATCGGAGGGTCACAGGCCGGGGCCAACGTCCTGACTTTC
J: TRBJ2-6
size: -
length: 15
D: -
V: TRBV10-3

CDR3: CASSVRRDRSPYEQYF
DNA: TGTGCCAGCAGTGTCCGCCGGGACAGGAGCCCCTACGAGCAGTACTTC
J: TRBJ2-7
size: -
length: 16
D: TRBD1
V: TRBV6-1

CDR3: CASSYYREQPQHF
DNA: TGTGCCAGCAGTTACTACAGGGAGCAGCCCCAGCATTTT
J: TRBJ1-5
size: -
length: 13
D: -
V: TRBV6-2/TRBV6-3

CDR3: CASGETGGSYGYTF
DNA: TGTGCCAGCGGGGAGACAGGGGGGTCCTATGGCTACACCTTC
J: TRBJ1-2
size: few
length: 14
D: TRBD1
V: TRBV2

CDR3: CASSSGGQGKDTQYF
DNA: TGTGCCAGCTCATCAGGGGGACAAGGAAAAGATACGCAGTATTTT
J: TRBJ2-3
size: -
length: 15
D: TRBD1
V: TRBV18

CDR3: CASSESAGVGTGELFF
DNA: TGTGCCAGCAGTGAATCAGCGGGAGTTGGCACCGGGGAGCTGTTTTTT
J: TRBJ2-2
size: -
length: 16
D: TRBD2
V: TRBV6-1

CDR3: CAISPPPPTNTEAFF
DNA: TGTGCCATCTCCCCACCCCCGCCCACGAACACTGAAGCTTTCTTT
J: TRBJ1-1
size: -
length: 15
D: -
V: TRBV6-5

CDR3: CASSQDFYEQYF
DNA: TGTGCCAGCAGCCAAGATTTCTACGAGCAGTACTTC
J: TRBJ2-7
size: -
length: 12
D: -
V: TRBV3-1/TRBV3-2

CDR3: CASSLGRGLEDTQYF
DNA: TGTGCCAGCAGCTTGGGGAGAGGGTTGGAAGATACGCAGTATTTT
J: TRBJ2-3
size: once
length: 15
D: -
V: TRBV7-3

CDR3: CASSQGRGTATTSNQPQHF
DNA: TGTGCCAGCAGCCAAGGGCGCGGGACGGCTACTACGAGCAATCAGCCCCAGCATTTT
J: TRBJ1-5
size: -
length: 19
D: -
V: TRBV3-1/TRBV3-2

CDR3: CASSSNRDPYEQYF
DNA: TGTGCCAGCAGTTCCAACAGGGACCCCTACGAGCAGTACTTC
J: TRBJ2-7
size: few
length: 14
D: -
V: TRBV6-2/TRBV6-3

CDR3: CASSYQQGSYGYTF
DNA: TGTGCCAGCAGTTACCAACAGGGAAGCTATGGCTACACCTTC
J: TRBJ1-2
size: -
length: 14
D: -
V: TRBV6-2/TRBV6-3

CDR3: CASSYDIRTGTSGYTF
DNA: TGTGCCAGCAGTTACGACATAAGGACGGGGACTTCTGGCTACACCTTC
J: TRBJ1-2
size: once
length: 16
D: -
V: TRBV6-5

CDR3: CASSSTGRTQYF
DNA: TGTGCCAGCAGTTCAACAGGGAGAACGCAGTATTTT
J: TRBJ2-3
size: -
length: 12
D: -
V: TRBV7-9

CDR3: CASSLVGDNNQPQHF
DNA: TGCGCCAGCAGCTTGGTAGGGGATAACAATCAGCCCCAGCATTTT
J: TRBJ1-5
size: -
length: 15
D: -
V: TRBV5-1

CDR3: CASSQLASYEQYF
DNA: TGTGCCAGCAGCCAACTAGCGTCCTACGAGCAGTACTTC
J: TRBJ2-7
size: -
length: 13
D: -
V: TRBV3-1/TRBV3-2

CDR3: CASSGRETVGDSPLHF
DNA: TGTGCCAGCAGCGGGCGAGAGACAGTAGGGGATTCACCCCTCCACTTT
J: TRBJ1-6
size: once
length: 16
D: -
V: TRBV13

CDR3: CASSLEQGYYEQYF
DNA: TGCGCCAGCAGCTTGGAACAGGGGTACTACGAGCAGTACTTC
J: TRBJ2-7
size: -
length: 14
D: TRBD1
V: TRBV5-1

CDR3: CASSPGTGNGYTF
DNA: TGTGCCAGCAGCCCCGGGACAGGGAATGGCTACACCTTC
J: TRBJ1-2
size: -
length: 13
D: TRBD1
V: TRBV5-4

CDR3: CASSSGHYGSGNTIYF
DNA: TGTGCCAGCTCGTCGGGACACTACGGCTCTGGAAACACCATATATTTT
J: TRBJ1-3
size: -
length: 16
D: -
V: TRBV18

CDR3: CASRPPGGSTGELFF
DNA: TGTGCCAGCAGGCCTCCAGGGGGCAGCACCGGGGAGCTGTTTTTT
J: TRBJ2-2
size: -
length: 15
D: TRBD1
V: TRBV6-6

CDR3: CASSATASSYNEQFF
DNA: TGCGCCAGCAGCGCAACAGCAAGCTCCTACAATGAGCAGTTCTTC
J: TRBJ2-1
size: -
length: 15
D: -
V: TRBV5-1

CDR3: CSVEASGRSPYEQYF
DNA: TGCAGCGTTGAAGCTAGCGGGAGAAGTCCCTACGAGCAGTACTTC
J: TRBJ2-7
size: -
length: 15
D: TRBD2
V: TRBV29-1

CDR3: CASSPHVRTNTEAFF
DNA: TGTGCCAGCAGCCCCCATGTTAGAACGAACACTGAAGCTTTCTTT
J: TRBJ1-1
size: -
length: 15
D: -
V: TRBV7-9

CDR3: CASTGGQGTYEQYF
DNA: TGTGCCAGCACCGGGGGGCAGGGAACCTACGAGCAGTACTTC
J: TRBJ2-7
size: -
length: 14
D: -
V: TRBV28